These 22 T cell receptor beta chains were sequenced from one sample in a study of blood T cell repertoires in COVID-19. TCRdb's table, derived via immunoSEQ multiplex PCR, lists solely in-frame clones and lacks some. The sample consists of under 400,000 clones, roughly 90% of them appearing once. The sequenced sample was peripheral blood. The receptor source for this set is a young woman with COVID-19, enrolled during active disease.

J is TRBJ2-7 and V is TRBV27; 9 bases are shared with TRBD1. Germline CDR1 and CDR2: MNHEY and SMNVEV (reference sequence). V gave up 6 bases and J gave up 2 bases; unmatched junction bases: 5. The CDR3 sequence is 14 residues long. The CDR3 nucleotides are TGTGCCAGCAGAAACAGGGGGCTTCCCTACGAGCAGTACTTC. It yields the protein CASRNRGLPYEQYF.

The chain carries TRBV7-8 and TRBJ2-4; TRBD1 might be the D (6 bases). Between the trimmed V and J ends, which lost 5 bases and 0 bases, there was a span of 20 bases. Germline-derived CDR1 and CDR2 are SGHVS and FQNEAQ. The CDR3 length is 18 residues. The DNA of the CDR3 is TGTGCCAGCAGCCCCCAACCGGGACAACGACTAGCCAAAAACATTCAGTACTTC. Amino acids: CASSPQPGQRLAKNIQYF.

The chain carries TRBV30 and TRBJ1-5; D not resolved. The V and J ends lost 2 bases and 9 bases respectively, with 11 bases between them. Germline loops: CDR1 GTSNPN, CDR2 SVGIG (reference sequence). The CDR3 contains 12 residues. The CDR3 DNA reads TGTGCCTGGAGTAGTGAACTTGGGCCCCAGCATTTT. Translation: CAWSSELGPQHF.

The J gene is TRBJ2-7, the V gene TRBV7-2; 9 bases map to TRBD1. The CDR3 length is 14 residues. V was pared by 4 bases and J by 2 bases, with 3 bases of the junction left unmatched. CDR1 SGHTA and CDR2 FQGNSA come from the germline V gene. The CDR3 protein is CASSWGTGPYEQYF. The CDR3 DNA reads TGTGCCAGCAGCTGGGGGACAGGGCCCTACGAGCAGTACTTC.

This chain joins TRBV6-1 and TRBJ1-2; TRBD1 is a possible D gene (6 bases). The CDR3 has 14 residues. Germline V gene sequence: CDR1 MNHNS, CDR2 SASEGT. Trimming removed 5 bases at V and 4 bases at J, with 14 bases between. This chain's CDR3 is CASSMTGILYGYTF. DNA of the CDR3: TGTGCCAGCAGTATGACAGGCATTCTCTATGGCTACACCTTC.

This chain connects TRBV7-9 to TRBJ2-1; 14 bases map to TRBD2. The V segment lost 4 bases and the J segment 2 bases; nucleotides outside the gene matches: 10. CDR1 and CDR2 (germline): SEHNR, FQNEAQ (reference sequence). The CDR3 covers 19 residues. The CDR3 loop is CASSSSAGLAGVAYNEQFF. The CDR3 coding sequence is TGTGCCAGCAGCTCGTCCGCGGGACTAGCGGGAGTGGCCTACAATGAGCAGTTCTTC.

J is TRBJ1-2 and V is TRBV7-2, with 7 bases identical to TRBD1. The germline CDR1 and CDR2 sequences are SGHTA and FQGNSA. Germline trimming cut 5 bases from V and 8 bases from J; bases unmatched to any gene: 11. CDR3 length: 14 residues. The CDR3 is CASSPDRAELGYTF. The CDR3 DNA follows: TGTGCCAGCAGCCCTGACAGGGCCGAATTGGGCTACACCTTC.

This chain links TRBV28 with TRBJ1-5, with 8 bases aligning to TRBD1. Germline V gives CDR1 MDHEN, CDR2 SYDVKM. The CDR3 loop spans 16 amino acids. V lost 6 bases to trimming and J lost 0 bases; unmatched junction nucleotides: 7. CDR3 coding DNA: TGTGCCAGCAGACTCCGACAGGGGTATAGCAATCAGCCCCAGCATTTT. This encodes CASRLRQGYSNQPQHF.

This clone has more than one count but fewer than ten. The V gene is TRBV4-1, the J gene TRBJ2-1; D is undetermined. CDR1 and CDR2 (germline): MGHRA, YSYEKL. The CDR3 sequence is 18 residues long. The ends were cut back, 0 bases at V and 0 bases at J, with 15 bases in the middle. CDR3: CASSQDNNRPSSYNEQFF. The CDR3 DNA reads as TGCGCCAGCAGCCAAGATAACAACAGACCGAGCTCCTACAATGAGCAGTTCTTC.

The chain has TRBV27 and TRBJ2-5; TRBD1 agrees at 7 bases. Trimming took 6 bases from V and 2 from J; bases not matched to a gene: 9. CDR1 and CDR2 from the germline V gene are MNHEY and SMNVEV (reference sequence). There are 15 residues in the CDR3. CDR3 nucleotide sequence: TGTGCCAGCAGGTCGGACAGGAGAACGCAAGAGACCCAGTACTTC. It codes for CASRSDRRTQETQYF.

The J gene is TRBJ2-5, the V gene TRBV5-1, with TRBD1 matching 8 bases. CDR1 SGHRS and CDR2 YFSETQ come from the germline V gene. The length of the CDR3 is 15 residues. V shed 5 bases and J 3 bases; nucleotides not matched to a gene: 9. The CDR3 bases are TGCGCCAGCAGAATGGGGACAGGCCAAGAAGAGACCCAGTACTTC. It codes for CASRMGTGQEETQYF.

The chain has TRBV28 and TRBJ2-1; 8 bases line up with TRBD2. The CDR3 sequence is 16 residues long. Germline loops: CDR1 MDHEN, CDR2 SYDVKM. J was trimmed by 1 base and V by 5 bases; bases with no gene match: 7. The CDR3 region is CASSAPLAGSYNEQFF. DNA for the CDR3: TGTGCCAGCAGTGCCCCCTTAGCGGGATCCTACAATGAGCAGTTCTTC.

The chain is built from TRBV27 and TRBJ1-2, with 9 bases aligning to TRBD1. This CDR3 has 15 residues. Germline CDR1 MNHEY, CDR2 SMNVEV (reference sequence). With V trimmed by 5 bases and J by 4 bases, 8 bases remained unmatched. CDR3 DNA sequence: TGTGCCAGCAGTCGAGACAGGGGGGCGGGCTATGGCTACACCTTC. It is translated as CASSRDRGAGYGYTF.

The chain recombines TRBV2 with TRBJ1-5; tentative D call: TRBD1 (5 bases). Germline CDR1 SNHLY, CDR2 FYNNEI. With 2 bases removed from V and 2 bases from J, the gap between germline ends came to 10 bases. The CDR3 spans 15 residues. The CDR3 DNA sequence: TGTGCCAGCAGTGAAAGGGGCTTAGGCAATCAGCCCCAGCATTTT. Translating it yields CASSERGLGNQPQHF.

CDR3 in amino acids: CASSLRGTEAFF. The CDR3 region has the DNA TGTGCCAGCAGCTTAAGGGGGACTGAAGCTTTCTTT. The V gene is TRBV13, the J gene TRBJ1-1; TRBD1 is a possible D gene (6 bases). This CDR3 has 12 residues. Germline loops: CDR1 PRHDT, CDR2 FYEKMQ (reference sequence). The V gene lost 2 bases and the J gene lost 5 bases, with 6 bases spanning the gap.

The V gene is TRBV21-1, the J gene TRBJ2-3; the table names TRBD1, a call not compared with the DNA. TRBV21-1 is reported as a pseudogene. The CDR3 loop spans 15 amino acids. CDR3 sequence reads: CASSKRDRVLHTQYF. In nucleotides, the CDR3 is TGTGCCAGCAGCAAGAGGGACAGGGTGTTACATACGCAGTATTTT.

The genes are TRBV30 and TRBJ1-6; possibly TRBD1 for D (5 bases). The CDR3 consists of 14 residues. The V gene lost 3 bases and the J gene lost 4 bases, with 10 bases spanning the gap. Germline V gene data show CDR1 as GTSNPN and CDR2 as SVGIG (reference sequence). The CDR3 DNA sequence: TGTGCCTGGAGCATCGACAGATATAATTCACCCCTCCACTTT. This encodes CAWSIDRYNSPLHF.

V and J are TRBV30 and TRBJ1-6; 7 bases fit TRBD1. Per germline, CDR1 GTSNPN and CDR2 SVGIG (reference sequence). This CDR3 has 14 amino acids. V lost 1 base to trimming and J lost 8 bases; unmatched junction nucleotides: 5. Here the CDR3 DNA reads TGTGCCTGGAGTGCCAGGGGGAAGGATTCACCCCTCCACTTT. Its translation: CAWSARGKDSPLHF.

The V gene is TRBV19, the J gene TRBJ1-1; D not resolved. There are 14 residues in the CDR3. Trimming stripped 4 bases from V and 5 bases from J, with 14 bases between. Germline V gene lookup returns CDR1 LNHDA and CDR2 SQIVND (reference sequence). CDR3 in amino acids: CASSTSGGRTEAFF. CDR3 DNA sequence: TGTGCCAGTAGTACATCCGGTGGGAGGACTGAAGCTTTCTTT.

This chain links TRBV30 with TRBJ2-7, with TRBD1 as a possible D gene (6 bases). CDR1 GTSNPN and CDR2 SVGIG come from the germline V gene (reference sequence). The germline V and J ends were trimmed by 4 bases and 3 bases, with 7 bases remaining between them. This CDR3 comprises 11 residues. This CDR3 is CAWKGDYEQYF. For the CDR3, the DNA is TGTGCCTGGAAGGGGGACTACGAGCAGTACTTC.

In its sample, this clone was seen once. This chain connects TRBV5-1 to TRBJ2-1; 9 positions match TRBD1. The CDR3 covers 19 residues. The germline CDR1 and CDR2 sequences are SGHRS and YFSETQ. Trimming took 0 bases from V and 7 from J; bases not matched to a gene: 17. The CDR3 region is CASSLAVRRGQGNKNEQFF. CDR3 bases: TGCGCCAGCAGCTTGGCTGTTCGCCGGGGACAGGGTAATAAAAATGAGCAGTTCTTC.

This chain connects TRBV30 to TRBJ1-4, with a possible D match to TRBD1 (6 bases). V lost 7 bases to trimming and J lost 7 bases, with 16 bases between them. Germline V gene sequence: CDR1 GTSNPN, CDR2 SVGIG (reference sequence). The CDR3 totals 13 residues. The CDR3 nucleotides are TGTGCCTCCCCGGGGGCGGGGGGTGAAAAACTGTTTTTT. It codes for CASPGAGGEKLFF.